A single T cell receptor (beta chain) is shown here with its context. This clonotype was seen only a few times. The antigen it recognizes is unknown. Base qualities are not recorded, but no much larger clone differs from it by a single base. The CDR3 runs 15 residues from the cysteine to the phenylalanine. Only the CDR3 portion is preserved as DNA: 45 bases, with reading frame beginning at the first base. Trimming costs V 0 bases and J 3 bases, and their ends lie 9 bases apart. In the germline V gene, CDR1 corresponds to SGHRS and CDR2 to YFSETQ. To prepare the library, multiplex PCR was applied. Sequencer: Illumina HiSeq 4000. iRepertoire HTBI primers and Arm-PCR amplification of CDR3 regions were used to construct TCR beta libraries. Before sequencing, the PCR products underwent gel purification. Per the authors' processing: Across samples, approximately 68 TRBV and 14 TRBJ segments were identified and used for gene usage analysis of CDR3 amino acid clonotypes. COPE and FqMerger were used to merge the filtered high-quality paired reads into contigs. BLAST was used to align contigs to IMGT TRBV, TRBD and TRBJ reference genes, with CDR3 defined following IMGT. Any clonotype with a frequency above 0.1% was counted as a highly expanded clone. Shannon entropy served as the measure of repertoire diversity, while the Gini coefficient captured V-J evenness. Clonotypes shared by more than one individual were considered public. TCRdb applied fastp at Q25 and MiXCR to the public reads, then kept only in-frame beta chains. Each entry merges the rows of one CDR3 protein and shows their most common DNA and genes. The V and J calls and clone size are TCRdb's, not the authors'. This sample gives hundreds of thousands of distinct CDR3 sequences in total; 15% to 20% of them show up just once. 15% to 20% of the sample lies in the top ten.

The sample's time point, from its label and the paper: newly diagnosed GD, antithyroid drugs for less than 3 months. For both TCR sequencing and RNA sequencing, RNA was extracted from PBMCs in TRIzol. The diagnosis of Graves' disease followed American Thyroid Association guidelines. Patients were recruited from an endocrinology department in Xi'an, China. From each patient, approximately 10 milliliters of peripheral blood was collected into an EDTA anticoagulant tube. Ficoll Paque Plus density gradient separation was used to isolate PBMCs, and no additional T cell sorting was done. An Agilent 2100 Bioanalyzer and agarose gel were used to check RNA quality, while a NanoDrop 2000 measured RNA concentration. The data originate from a study of regulatory T cells in long-lasting Graves disease (dated by TCRdb to the early 2020s). With regard to the full study: Newly diagnosed Graves' disease patients had taken antithyroid drugs for less than 3 months. TCR sequencing covered some 13 persistent and some 20 newly diagnosed Graves' disease patients, some 35 samples in total. Patients with persistent Graves' disease were compared with patients with newly diagnosed Graves' disease using TCR sequencing and RNA sequencing of peripheral blood. The study took place in China and was registered as a clinical trial.

What the research found in general, with its limitations: The authors noted that the small sample size was a limitation that may lower accuracy. TRBV28, TRBJ1-2 and TRBJ2-5 were preferentially used in persistent disease, while TRBV20-1 and TRBJ2-1 were favored in newly diagnosed disease. Because the primary lesion, thyroid tissue, could not be accessed, the study looked at peripheral blood alone. Lower TCR Shannon entropy and fewer highly expanded clones were observed in persistent Graves' disease patients than in newly diagnosed patients, which suggested clonal expansion. Sequencing and analysis were limited to the TCR beta chain. More public clonotypes were shared among persistent patients (2,741) than among newly diagnosed patients (approximately 930).

This same sample was also part of a study on T cells in Graves' hyperthyroidism and ophthalmopathy. As the second publication notes: Stable Graves' hyperthyroidism was defined as the absence of progression to ophthalmopathy over 18 months of follow-up. Hyperthyroidism patients were newly diagnosed, with disease duration under 2 months, and aged 18 to 65 years. Any patient with an uncontrolled infection, another autoimmune disease, pregnancy or lactation was excluded. Diagnoses relied on clinical symptoms, serum thyroxine and TRAb, thyroid ultrasound and orbital computed tomography. The TCR CDR3 was subjected to a first round of RT-PCR using the HTBI primer set and the Qiagen OneStep RT-PCR kit. Most expanded thyroid clonotypes (frequency above 0.001) were also detected in blood, a finding suggesting that blood repertoires may reflect thyroid immune responses. A 13 V-J signature model separated ophthalmopathy from stable hyperthyroidism, with roughly 88% sensitivity and approximately 81% specificity in cross-validation and 80%/75% in testing. In validation, the model predicted progression to ophthalmopathy with 65% to 71% sensitivity and less than 75% specificity, a median of 6.5 months before onset. To identify distinguishing TCR V-J signatures, a discovery cohort of 100 or so patients was used, comprising some 45 with Graves' ophthalmopathy and around 60 with stable Graves' hyperthyroidism. An independent validation cohort of under 20 hyperthyroidism patients and 17 patients who later progressed to ophthalmopathy tested prospective prediction of ophthalmopathy. The 75 to 100 discovery patients were divided at random into training and test sets in a 7:3 ratio. The study also compared thyroid tissue and blood T-cell repertoires from several Graves' hyperthyroidism patients. After sampling, hyperthyroidism patients received methimazole starting at 30 mg daily, and ophthalmopathy patients received high-dose intravenous methylprednisolone. Libraries were constructed in a second round of multiplex PCR, after which size selection and purification were performed. Paired-end sequencing of the libraries was performed with 100 bp reads on an Illumina HiSeq2000. SOAPnuke was used to process the raw data, with reads discarded if the reads contained adapters or uncalled bases, had a mean Phred below 15, or lacked an exact constant-primer or identifier match. High-quality paired reads were merged using COPE v1.2.5, and each unique nucleotide sequence was defined as a clonotype. Clonotypes were aligned to IMGT TRBV, TRBD and TRBJ reference segments using MiTCR v1.1. Only V-J combinations with frequency above 0.0001, covering approximately 99% of repertoires, were analysed. The TCS score was defined as F50 (clonal expansion) divided by E x V (chaos), with BLOSUM62-based TCRdist calculated between CDR3 peptides within each V-J. Welch's t-statistics and random forest reduced roughly 500 V-J features to 13, which were used in a naive Bayes classifier (R e1071). No statistical method was used to set the sample size in advance, and investigators knew the group allocation. TCR Vbeta CDR3 sequencing of 135 peripheral blood samples (over 40 ophthalmopathy, about 80 hyperthyroidism and roughly 17 progressor patients) is reported in the paper.

The TCR originated in a woman in her 30s with Graves disease. Donor details come from another sample of the same person, matched by shared clones. Here the sequenced sample was peripheral blood mononuclear cells (PBMCs), taken at new diagnosis, from a patient treated with antithyroid drugs. The chain joins TRBV5-1 to TRBJ2-2; the D assignment is uncertain and may be TRBD1 or TRBD2, with 5 bases supporting each. In nucleotides, the sequence is TGCGCCAGCAGCTTGGTCGGGACCCACACCGGGGAGCTGTTTTTT. Its protein reads: CASSLVGTHTGELFF.